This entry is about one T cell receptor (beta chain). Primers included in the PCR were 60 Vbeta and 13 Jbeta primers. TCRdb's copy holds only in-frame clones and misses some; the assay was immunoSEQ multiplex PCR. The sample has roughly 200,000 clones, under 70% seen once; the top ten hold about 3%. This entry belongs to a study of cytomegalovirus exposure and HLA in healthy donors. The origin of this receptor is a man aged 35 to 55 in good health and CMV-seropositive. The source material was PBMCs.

CDR3 sequence: CASSYSESSYNSPLHF. CDR3 nucleotides: TGTGCCAGCAGTTACTCGGAGAGCTCCTATAATTCACCCCTCCACTTT. V gene TRBV6-5 combines with J gene TRBJ1-6; D is uncertain. Deletions cut 0 bases from V and 0 bases from J, with 6 bases between. Germline V gives CDR1 MNHEY, CDR2 SVGAGI. The length of the CDR3 is 16 residues.